One sample yielded the 10 T cell receptor beta chains listed below, sequenced in a study of blood T cell repertoires in COVID-19 (dated by TCRdb to 2020 to 2022). Library construction relied on the immunoSEQ multiplex PCR assay. In its TCRdb copy, this immuneACCESS table keeps in-frame sequences only and misses some clones. Where compared with another copy, unresolved V genes explain less than half of these, and the others have no known cause. The sample table lists tens of thousands of clones, approximately 87% of them with a count of one. In total, the top ten clones hold around 4.4% of the sample. The sequenced material came from peripheral blood. The origin of the receptors is a man aged 45-60 years with active COVID-19.

The genes are TRBV19 and TRBJ2-2; 9 bases fit TRBD1. CDR1 and CDR2 (germline): LNHDA, SQIVND (reference sequence). The CDR3 runs to 15 residues. After removal of 6 bases from V and 1 base from J, the junction contained 3 bases not matched to a gene. CDR3 region: CASRGDRVNTGELFF. CDR3 sequence (DNA): TGTGCCAGTAGGGGGGACAGGGTGAACACCGGGGAGCTGTTTTTT.

This chain links TRBV7-3 with TRBJ2-5; TRBD2 agrees at 10 bases. This CDR3 spans 16 amino acids. Germline values: CDR1 SGHTA, CDR2 FQGTGA. With V trimmed by 2 bases and J by 5 bases, 8 bases remained unmatched. This chain's CDR3 is CASSLGSGRGQETQYF. Here the CDR3 DNA reads TGTGCCAGCAGCTTAGGGAGCGGGAGGGGACAGGAGACCCAGTACTTC.

This sequence joins TRBV29-1 and TRBJ2-1; D unclear. V shed 4 bases and J shed 4 bases, with 11 bases lying between them. Looked up from germline, CDR1 is SQVTM and CDR2 is ANQGSEA. This CDR3 region has 13 residues. DNA of the CDR3: TGCAGCGTTGCCCTGACAAGATACAATGAGCAGTTCTTC. Translated, it gives CSVALTRYNEQFF.

The chain couples TRBV4-2 to TRBJ2-7, with 7 nucleotides matching TRBD2. The CDR3 extends over 16 amino acids. Germline V lookup: CDR1 LGHNA, CDR2 YNFKEQ. The junction had 10 bases not matched to a gene; V was cut back by 1 base and J by 4 bases. CDR3 in DNA: TGTGCCAGCAGCCAAGGAGCTAGCGGAGCCCTGTACGAGCAGTACTTC. Translation gives CASSQGASGALYEQYF.

V gene TRBV9 combines with J gene TRBJ2-2; maybe TRBD1 (7 bases). The CDR3 length is 15 residues. Trimming left V 3 bases short and J 2 bases short, with 11 bases between. The germline gives CDR1 SGDLS, CDR2 YYNGEE. CDR3 bases: TGTGCCAGCAGCGGACAGGGACTCAACACCGGGGAGCTGTTTTTT. It specifies CASSGQGLNTGELFF.

The chain employs TRBV11-3 and TRBJ2-7; D is possibly TRBD1 (6 bases). Germline-derived CDR1 and CDR2 are SGHNT and YENEEA. Trimming left V 2 bases short and J 0 bases short, with 8 bases between. The CDR3 consists of 14 residues. This CDR3 is CASSLTGPSYEQYF. The CDR3 region has the DNA TGTGCCAGCAGCTTAACAGGGCCCTCCTACGAGCAGTACTTC.

The J gene is TRBJ2-1, the V gene TRBV11-2; D is ambiguous. The germline CDR1 and CDR2 sequences are SGHAT and FQNNGV. V was pared by 5 bases and J by 8 bases, with 10 bases between. The CDR3 contains 12 residues. The CDR3 bases are TGTGCCAGCAGCCCCGCTAGGTATGAGCAGTTCTTC. This encodes CASSPARYEQFF.

J is TRBJ1-1 and V is TRBV18; the D gene is possibly TRBD1 (6 bases). This CDR3 comprises 15 residues. Germline V gene sequence: CDR1 KGHSH, CDR2 LQKENI. The V end was cut by 1 base, the J end by 6 bases, with 15 bases between. The CDR3 nucleotides read TGTGCCAGCTCACCACGGGGAGAACAGGGCGCTGAAGCTTTCTTT. This gives the protein CASSPRGEQGAEAFF.

This clone has just one count. This chain connects TRBV6-2 or TRBV6-3 to TRBJ2-2; tentatively, D is TRBD2 (6 bases). Germline V gene lookup returns CDR1 MNHEY and CDR2 SVGEGT. V was pared by 2 bases and J by 1 base, with 11 bases between. The CDR3 spans 16 residues. CDR3 region: CASSYITSRNTGELFF. The CDR3 bases are TGTGCCAGCAGTTACATAACTAGCAGGAACACCGGGGAGCTGTTTTTT.

The rearrangement joins TRBV4-3 to TRBJ2-3, with D perhaps matching TRBD2 (6 bases). The V end lost 0 bases, the J end lost 4 bases, and 8 bases lay between the germline ends. The CDR3 length is 14 residues. Germline-derived CDR1 and CDR2 are LGHNA and YSLEER. Here the CDR3 reads CASSQEGGPDTQYF. The CDR3 region has the DNA TGCGCCAGCAGCCAAGAAGGAGGGCCAGATACGCAGTATTTT.